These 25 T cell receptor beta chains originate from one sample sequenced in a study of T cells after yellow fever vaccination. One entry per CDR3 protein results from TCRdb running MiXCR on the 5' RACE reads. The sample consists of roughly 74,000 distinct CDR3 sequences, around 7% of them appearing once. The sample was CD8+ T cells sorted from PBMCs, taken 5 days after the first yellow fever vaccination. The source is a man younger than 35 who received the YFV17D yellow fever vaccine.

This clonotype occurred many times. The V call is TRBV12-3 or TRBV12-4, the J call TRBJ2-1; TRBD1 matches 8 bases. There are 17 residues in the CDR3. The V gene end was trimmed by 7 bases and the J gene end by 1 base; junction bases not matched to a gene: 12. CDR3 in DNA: TGTGCCAGCAAAAGGCGGCCCGGGACAGGTTCCTACAATGAGCAGTTCTTC. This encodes CASKRRPGTGSYNEQFF.

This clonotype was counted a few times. CDR3 nucleotides: TGTGCCAGCAGTTACCGACTAGCGGGGGATACGCAGTATTTT. This codes for CASSYRLAGDTQYF. The chain employs TRBV2 and TRBJ2-3, with TRBD2 matching over 11 bases. Trimming at V came to 5 bases and at J to 6 bases, leaving 4 bases not matched to a gene. CDR1 and CDR2 from the germline V gene are SNHLY and FYNNEI. CDR3 size: 14 residues.

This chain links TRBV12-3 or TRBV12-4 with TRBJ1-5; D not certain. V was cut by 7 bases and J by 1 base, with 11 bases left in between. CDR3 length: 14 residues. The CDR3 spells CASKAGVSNQPQHF. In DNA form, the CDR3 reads TGTGCCAGCAAGGCAGGAGTAAGCAATCAGCCCCAGCATTTT.

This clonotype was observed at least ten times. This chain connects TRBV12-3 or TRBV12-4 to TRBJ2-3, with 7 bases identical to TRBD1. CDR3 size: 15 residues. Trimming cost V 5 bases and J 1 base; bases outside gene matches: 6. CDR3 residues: CASSPRDSGTDTQYF. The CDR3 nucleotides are TGTGCCAGCAGTCCCCGGGACAGCGGCACAGATACGCAGTATTTT.

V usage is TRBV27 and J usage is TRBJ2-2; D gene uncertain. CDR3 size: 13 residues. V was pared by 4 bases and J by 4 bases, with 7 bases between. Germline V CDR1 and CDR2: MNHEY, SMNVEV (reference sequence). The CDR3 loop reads CASSSPVTGELFF. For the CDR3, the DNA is TGTGCCAGCAGTTCTCCCGTCACCGGGGAGCTGTTTTTT.

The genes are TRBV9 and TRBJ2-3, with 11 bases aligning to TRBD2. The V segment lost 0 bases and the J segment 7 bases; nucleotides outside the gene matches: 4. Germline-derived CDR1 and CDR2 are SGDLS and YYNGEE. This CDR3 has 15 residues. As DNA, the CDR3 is TGTGCCAGCAGCGTAGGACTAGCGGGGAGCCATACGCAGTATTTT. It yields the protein CASSVGLAGSHTQYF.

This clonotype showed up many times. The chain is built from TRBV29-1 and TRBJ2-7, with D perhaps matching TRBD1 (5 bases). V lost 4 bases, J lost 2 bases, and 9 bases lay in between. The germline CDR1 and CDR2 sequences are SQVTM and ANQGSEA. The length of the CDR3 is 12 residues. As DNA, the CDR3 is TGCAGCGTTGCCGCAGGGACCTACGAGCAGTACTTC. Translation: CSVAAGTYEQYF.

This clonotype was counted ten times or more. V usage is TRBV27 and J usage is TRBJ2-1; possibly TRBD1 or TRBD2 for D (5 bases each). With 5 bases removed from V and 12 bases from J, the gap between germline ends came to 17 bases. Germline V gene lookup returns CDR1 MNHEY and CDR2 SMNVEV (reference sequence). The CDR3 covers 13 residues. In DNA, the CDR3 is TGTGCCAGCAGTCCCCGTGGTGGGGACGTGCAGTTCTTC. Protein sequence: CASSPRGGDVQFF.

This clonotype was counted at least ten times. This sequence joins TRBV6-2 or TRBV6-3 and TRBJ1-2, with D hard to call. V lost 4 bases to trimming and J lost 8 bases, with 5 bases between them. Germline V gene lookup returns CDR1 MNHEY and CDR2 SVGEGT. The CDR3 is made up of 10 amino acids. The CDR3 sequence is CASSFPGYTF. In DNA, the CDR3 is TGTGCCAGCAGTTTCCCGGGCTACACCTTC.

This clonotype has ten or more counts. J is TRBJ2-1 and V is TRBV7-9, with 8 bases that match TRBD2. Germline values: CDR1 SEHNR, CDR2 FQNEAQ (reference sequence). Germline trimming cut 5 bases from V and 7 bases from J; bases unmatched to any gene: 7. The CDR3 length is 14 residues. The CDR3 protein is CASSPIGGANEQFF. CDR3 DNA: TGTGCCAGCAGCCCCATCGGGGGGGCAAATGAGCAGTTCTTC.

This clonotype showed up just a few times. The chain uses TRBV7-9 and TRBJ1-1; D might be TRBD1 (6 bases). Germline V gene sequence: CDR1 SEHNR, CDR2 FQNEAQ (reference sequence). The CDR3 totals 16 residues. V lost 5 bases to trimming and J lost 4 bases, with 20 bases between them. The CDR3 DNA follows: TGTGCCAGCAGCCCTTCCGGGGGGCAGGTTGGCACTGAAGCTTTCTTT. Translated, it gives CASSPSGGQVGTEAFF.

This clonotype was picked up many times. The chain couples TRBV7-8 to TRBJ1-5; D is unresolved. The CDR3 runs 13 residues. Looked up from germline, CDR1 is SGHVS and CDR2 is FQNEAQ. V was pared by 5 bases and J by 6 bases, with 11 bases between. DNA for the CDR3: TGTGCCAGCAGCCCGGGAGCGGGTCAGCCCCAGCATTTT. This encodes CASSPGAGQPQHF.

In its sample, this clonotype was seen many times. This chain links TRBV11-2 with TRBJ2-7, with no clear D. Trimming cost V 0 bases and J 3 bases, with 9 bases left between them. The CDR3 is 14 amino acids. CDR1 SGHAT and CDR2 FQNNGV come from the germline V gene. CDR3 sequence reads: CASSLDMTLYEQYV. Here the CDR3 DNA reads TGTGCCAGCAGCTTAGATATGACTCTCTACGAGCAGTACGTC.

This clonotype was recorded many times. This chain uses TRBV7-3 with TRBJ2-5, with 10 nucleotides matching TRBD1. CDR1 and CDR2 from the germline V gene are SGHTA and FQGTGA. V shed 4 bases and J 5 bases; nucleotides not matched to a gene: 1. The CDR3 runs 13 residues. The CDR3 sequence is CASSSTGGETQYF. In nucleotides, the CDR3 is TGTGCCAGCAGCTCGACAGGGGGCGAGACCCAGTACTTC.

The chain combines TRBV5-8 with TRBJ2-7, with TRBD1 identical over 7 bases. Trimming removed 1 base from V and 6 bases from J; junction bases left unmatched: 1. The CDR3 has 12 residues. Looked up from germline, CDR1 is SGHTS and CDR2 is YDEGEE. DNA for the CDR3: TGTGCCAGCAGCTTGACAGGGGTCGAGCAGTACGTC. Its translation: CASSLTGVEQYV.

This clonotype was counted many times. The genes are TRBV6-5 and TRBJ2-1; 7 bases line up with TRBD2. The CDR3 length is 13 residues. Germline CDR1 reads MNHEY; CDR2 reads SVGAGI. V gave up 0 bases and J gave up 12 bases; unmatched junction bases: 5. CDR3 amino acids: CASSYSGGVGQFF. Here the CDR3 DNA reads TGTGCCAGCAGTTACTCGGGAGGGGTGGGGCAGTTCTTC.

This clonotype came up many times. The CDR3: CASSSGLGFTDTQYF. CDR3 in DNA: TGCGCCAGCAGCTCGGGACTAGGATTTACAGATACGCAGTATTTT. V and J are TRBV5-1 and TRBJ2-3; 8 bases are shared with TRBD2. This CDR3 contains 15 residues. V was clipped by 3 bases and J by 3 bases; unmatched bases: 6. Germline CDR1 reads SGHRS; CDR2 reads YFSETQ.

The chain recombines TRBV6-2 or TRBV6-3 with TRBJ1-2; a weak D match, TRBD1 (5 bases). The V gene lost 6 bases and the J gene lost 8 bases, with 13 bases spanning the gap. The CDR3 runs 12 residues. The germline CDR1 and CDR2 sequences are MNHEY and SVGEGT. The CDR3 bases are TGTGCCAGCAGCCCCGACAGAAGGGGCTACACCTTC. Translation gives CASSPDRRGYTF.

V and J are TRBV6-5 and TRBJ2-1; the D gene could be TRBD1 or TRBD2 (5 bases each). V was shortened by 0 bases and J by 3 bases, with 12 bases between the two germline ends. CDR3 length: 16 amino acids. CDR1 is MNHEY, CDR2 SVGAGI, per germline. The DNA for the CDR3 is TGTGCCAGCAGTTACTCGACGGGGCCCATCTACAATGAGCAGTTCTTC. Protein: CASSYSTGPIYNEQFF.

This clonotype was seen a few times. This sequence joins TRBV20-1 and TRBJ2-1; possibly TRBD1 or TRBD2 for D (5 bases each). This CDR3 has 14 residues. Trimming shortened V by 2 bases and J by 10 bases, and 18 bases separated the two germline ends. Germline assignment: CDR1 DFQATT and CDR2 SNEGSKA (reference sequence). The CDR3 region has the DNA TGCAGTGCTAGACCGGGACGGACCTACGGGGAGCAGTTCTTC. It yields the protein CSARPGRTYGEQFF.

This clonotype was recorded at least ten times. CDR3 in DNA: TGCGCCAGCAGCCGGGAAGAACGTACAGGGGGAGAGCAGGAGACCCAGTACTTC. Translation: CASSREERTGGEQETQYF. The J gene is TRBJ2-5, the V gene TRBV4-1; 8 bases agree with TRBD1. Looked up from germline, CDR1 is MGHRA and CDR2 is YSYEKL. The CDR3 runs 18 residues. The J segment lost 5 bases and the V segment lost 4 bases, leaving 18 bases of the junction unmatched.

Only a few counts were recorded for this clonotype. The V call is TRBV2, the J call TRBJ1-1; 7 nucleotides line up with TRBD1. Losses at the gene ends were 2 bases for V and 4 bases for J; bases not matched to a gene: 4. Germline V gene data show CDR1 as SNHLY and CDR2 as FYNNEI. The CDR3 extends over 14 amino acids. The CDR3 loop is CASSETQGGTEAFF. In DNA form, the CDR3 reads TGTGCCAGCAGTGAAACTCAGGGGGGCACTGAAGCTTTCTTT.

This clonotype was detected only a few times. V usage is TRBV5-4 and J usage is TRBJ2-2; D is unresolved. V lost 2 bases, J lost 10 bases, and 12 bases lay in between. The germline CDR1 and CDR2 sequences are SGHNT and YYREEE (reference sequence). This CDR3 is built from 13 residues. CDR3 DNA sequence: TGTGCCAGCAGCTTCAACCCTCTTTTGGAGCTGTTTTTT. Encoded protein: CASSFNPLLELFF.

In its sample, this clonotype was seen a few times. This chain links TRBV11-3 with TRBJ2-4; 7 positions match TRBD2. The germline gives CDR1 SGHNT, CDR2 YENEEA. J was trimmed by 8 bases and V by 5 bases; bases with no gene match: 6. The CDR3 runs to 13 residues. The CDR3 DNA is TGTGCCAGCAGCGGGAGGGGCGAGGACATTCAGTACTTC. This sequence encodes CASSGRGEDIQYF.

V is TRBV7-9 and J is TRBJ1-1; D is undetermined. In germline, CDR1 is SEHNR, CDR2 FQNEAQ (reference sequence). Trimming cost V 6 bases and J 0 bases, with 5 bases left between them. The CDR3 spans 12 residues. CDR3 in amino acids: CASRVMNTEAFF. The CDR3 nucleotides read TGTGCCAGCAGAGTAATGAACACTGAAGCTTTCTTT.